Sequencing of this T cell receptor (beta chain) was carried out in a study of control samples from healthy donors and cancer patients. CDR3 length: 15 amino acids. Germline lookup yields CDR1 GTSNPN and CDR2 SVGIG (reference sequence). V was cut by 0 bases and J by 0 bases, with 11 bases left in between. Profiling relied on immunoSEQ multiplex PCR, and the TCRdb table lists in-frame clones only, not all of them. The table records over 150,000 clones, around 87% of them present only once. This receptor was obtained from a woman between 50 and 59 years old in good health. This rearrangement joins TRBV30 to TRBJ1-1; no reliable D call. Sequencing was done on a sample of blood. CDR3 loop: CAWSVFASMNTEAFF. The CDR3 nucleotides read TGTGCCTGGAGTGTATTCGCCAGCATGAACACTGAAGCTTTCTTT.